The rows below give T cell receptor beta chains drawn from one sample of a study of T cell responses to AZD1222 COVID-19 vaccine. The method was immunoSEQ multiplex PCR; TCRdb's version includes in-frame clones alone and lacks a portion of them. The table shows roughly 56,000 clones, with 70% to 90% occurring only once. This material consisted of peripheral blood, taken on day 0 of AZD1222 vaccination. These TCRs come from an adult in good health. Both conserved end residues are part of each CDR3. The order of the fields is J gene, V gene, CDR3 protein.

TRBJ2-1	TRBV5-4	CASSLGTGYINEQFF
TRBJ1-1	TRBV7-9	CASSLLGTEAFF
TRBJ1-1	TRBV14	CASSQGPRDNTEAFF
TRBJ2-6	TRBV3-1/TRBV3-2	CASSPRPAGANVLTF
TRBJ1-5	TRBV6-1	CASSERQPQHF
TRBJ2-5	TRBV3-1/TRBV3-2	CASSRLSSGGGETQYF
TRBJ2-5	TRBV18	CASSPVGRGSQETQYF
TRBJ2-7	TRBV7-9	CASSLDTRTYEQYF
TRBJ2-1	TRBV3-1/TRBV3-2	CASSQYVSSYNEQFF
TRBJ2-5	TRBV7-5	CVRSLGGDGKETQYF